This record looks at one TCR beta chain sequence and its context. The data belong to a study of CD8 T cells in Susac syndrome. CD8+ and CD4+ T cells taken from blood had their TCR beta sequenced. The study used healthy donors as controls matched for age and sex. In contrast to the negatively isolated CD8+ and CD4+ T cells, TEMRA cells were FACS-enriched. With random hexamers, reverse transcription was performed on 0.5 to 1 ug of RNA. Amplification of TCR beta CDR3 by immunoSEQ multiplex PCR spanned 54 Vbeta and 13 Jbeta. TCRdb called the immunoSEQ multiplex PCR reads again in MiXCR, with one record for every CDR3 protein. The table lists 120,000 to 150,000 distinct CDR3 sequences, 94% of them singletons. CDR3 length equals 15 residues. V was cut by 0 bases and J by 1 base, with 9 bases left in between. The V gene's germline CDR1 is SGHDN and CDR2 FVKESK.

The sequencing input was CD4+ T cells from PBMCs. The chain links TRBV14 to TRBJ2-5; no clear D gene. The sequence was collected from a human donor in good health. DNA for the CDR3: TGTGCCAGCAGCCAAGATCTTCGTCCCCAAGAGACCCAGTACTTC. It encodes CASSQDLRPQETQYF.